Listed below are T cell receptor beta chains from one sample, sequenced in a study of T cell responses to AZD1222 COVID-19 vaccine. Repertoires were generated with immunoSEQ multiplex PCR, while TCRdb's copy carries only in-frame clones and drops some. The profile shows 100,000 to 150,000 clones, 89% of them singletons. The sample was peripheral blood, taken on day 0 of AZD1222 vaccination. Receptor source: an adult in good health. Both conserved end residues are part of each CDR3. The order of the fields is clone size, D gene, V gene, J gene, CDR3 DNA, CDR3 protein. The D gene is left open where the match is weak. Size tells how often a clone was seen (once, few, many) or the class of an expanded clone, and some rows leave it out.

abundance: NA
d_gene: NA
v_gene: TRBV6-5
j_gene: TRBJ1-3
CDR3nt: TGTGCCAGCAGTTCCACAGGAAACACCATATATTTT
CDR3aa: CASSSTGNTIYF

abundance: NA
d_gene: NA
v_gene: TRBV5-1
j_gene: TRBJ1-2
CDR3nt: TGCGCCAGCAGCTTGGCCTCCCAAAGGGGCGTCGCTTTTGAGCGCTACACCTTC
CDR3aa: CASSLASQRGVAFERYTF

abundance: NA
d_gene: NA
v_gene: TRBV11-2
j_gene: TRBJ2-1
CDR3nt: TGTGCCAGCGCTATCCTGGGGAATGAGCAGTTCTTC
CDR3aa: CASAILGNEQFF

abundance: NA
d_gene: NA
v_gene: TRBV27
j_gene: TRBJ2-4
CDR3nt: TGTGCCAGCAGTTTATATCCAGCTGGGTATAATAGTCAGTACTTC
CDR3aa: CASSLYPAGYNSQYF

abundance: once
d_gene: NA
v_gene: TRBV25-1
j_gene: TRBJ1-1
CDR3nt: TGTGCCAGCAGTCACTTTGACAACTCTGAAGGAGCTTTCTTT
CDR3aa: CASSHFDNSEGAFF

abundance: NA
d_gene: NA
v_gene: TRBV19
j_gene: TRBJ2-5
CDR3nt: TGTGCCAGTAGTATAATTAAAGGTCAAGAGACCCAGTACTTC
CDR3aa: CASSIIKGQETQYF

abundance: NA
d_gene: NA
v_gene: TRBV4-2
j_gene: TRBJ1-4
CDR3nt: TGTGCCAGCAGCCAAGATTTCGCCACAGCAACTAATGAAAAACTGTTTTTT
CDR3aa: CASSQDFATATNEKLFF

abundance: NA
d_gene: NA
v_gene: TRBV3-1/TRBV3-2
j_gene: TRBJ1-2
CDR3nt: TGTGCCAGCAGCCATAAAGAACGGCTCTATGGCTACACCTTC
CDR3aa: CASSHKERLYGYTF

abundance: NA
d_gene: NA
v_gene: TRBV27
j_gene: TRBJ2-7
CDR3nt: TGTGCCACGGGAAGACCGGTGGGCTACGAGCAGTACTTC
CDR3aa: CATGRPVGYEQYF

abundance: NA
d_gene: NA
v_gene: TRBV5-5
j_gene: TRBJ2-5
CDR3nt: TGTGCCAGCAGCTACGACACCGGGGTCTCCCAAGAGACCCAGTACTTC
CDR3aa: CASSYDTGVSQETQYF

abundance: NA
d_gene: NA
v_gene: TRBV9
j_gene: TRBJ1-2
CDR3nt: TGTGCCAGCAGCGTAGGGACTGCCTATGGCTACACCTTC
CDR3aa: CASSVGTAYGYTF

abundance: once
d_gene: NA
v_gene: TRBV19
j_gene: TRBJ2-2
CDR3nt: TGTGCCAGTAGTCCAGGGTCTCCCGGGGAGCTGTTTTTT
CDR3aa: CASSPGSPGELFF

abundance: NA
d_gene: NA
v_gene: TRBV30
j_gene: TRBJ1-6
CDR3nt: TGTGCCTGGAGTGTTCAGTACGCATCAAATAATTCACCCCTCCACTTT
CDR3aa: CAWSVQYASNNSPLHF

abundance: NA
d_gene: NA
v_gene: TRBV7-2
j_gene: TRBJ1-1
CDR3nt: TGTGCCAGCAGCTTAGCGGTGAGAGGCACTGAAGCTTTCTTT
CDR3aa: CASSLAVRGTEAFF

abundance: NA
d_gene: NA
v_gene: TRBV2
j_gene: TRBJ2-1
CDR3nt: TGTGCCAGCATGCAGGATTCAGGCAATGAGCAGTTCTTC
CDR3aa: CASMQDSGNEQFF

abundance: NA
d_gene: TRBD1
v_gene: TRBV5-1
j_gene: TRBJ1-1
CDR3nt: TGCGCCAGCAGTACGACAGGGGTCGGCGCAGCTTTCTTT
CDR3aa: CASSTTGVGAAFF

abundance: NA
d_gene: NA
v_gene: TRBV19
j_gene: TRBJ1-1
CDR3nt: TGTGCCAGTAGTTCAAGTCCCCCGCGTGCTTTCTTT
CDR3aa: CASSSSPPRAFF

abundance: NA
d_gene: TRBD2
v_gene: TRBV19
j_gene: TRBJ2-7
CDR3nt: TGTGCCAGTAGTATGGGGGGGGTGAACTACGAGCAGTACTTC
CDR3aa: CASSMGGVNYEQYF

abundance: NA
d_gene: NA
v_gene: TRBV6-4
j_gene: TRBJ1-5
CDR3nt: TGTGCCAGCAGTGACGGGAGGGATCAGCCCCAGCATTTT
CDR3aa: CASSDGRDQPQHF

abundance: NA
d_gene: NA
v_gene: TRBV11-2
j_gene: TRBJ2-7
CDR3nt: TGTGCCAGCAGCTTAGGAGGACGGGGGATTTACGAGCAGTACTTC
CDR3aa: CASSLGGRGIYEQYF

abundance: NA
d_gene: TRBD1
v_gene: TRBV6-5
j_gene: TRBJ1-1
CDR3nt: TGTGCCAGCAGATTTCACAGGGGGAACACTGAAGCTTTCTTT
CDR3aa: CASRFHRGNTEAFF

abundance: NA
d_gene: NA
v_gene: TRBV6-5
j_gene: TRBJ1-4
CDR3nt: TGTGCCAGCAGTTACGGGCCAACTAATGAAAAACTGTTTTTT
CDR3aa: CASSYGPTNEKLFF

abundance: once
d_gene: NA
v_gene: TRBV7-9
j_gene: TRBJ2-7
CDR3nt: TGTGCCAGCAGCTTAGCGGCTGCCCCCGAGCAGTACTTC
CDR3aa: CASSLAAAPEQYF

abundance: once
d_gene: NA
v_gene: TRBV2
j_gene: TRBJ1-2
CDR3nt: TGTGCCAGCACCTGGGGGGCAGGGGCTAACTATGGCTACACCTTC
CDR3aa: CASTWGAGANYGYTF

abundance: NA
d_gene: NA
v_gene: TRBV10-3
j_gene: TRBJ1-1
CDR3nt: TGTGCCATCAGTGCCCCAAGGGGGGACGCTTTCTTT
CDR3aa: CAISAPRGDAFF